This T cell receptor beta chain stems from a study of cytomegalovirus exposure and HLA in healthy donors (dated by TCRdb to between 2016 and 2019). Looking at the study overall: An earlier analysis of fewer than 750 of the donors reported about 300 Gb of sequence data and around 110 million unique TCR beta sequences obtained from about 179 million T cells. A later genetic analysis took genome-wide SNP genotypes for 398 of the 666 donors and used that subset as a discovery cohort. The study aimed to test whether cataloging public T cell receptors could reveal signatures of past pathogen exposure. To predict cytomegalovirus infection status, the study combined high-throughput TCR immunosequencing, statistical association of individual TCRs with disease status, and machine learning. Across about 380 genotyped donors of the cohort, an average of roughly 230,000 unique TCR beta nucleotide sequences per donor were sequenced, and roughly a sixth of those sequences were non-productive. An earlier analysis of roughly 580 of the donors used high-throughput TCR beta sequencing to judge whether each TCR beta V gene segment behaved as functional or pseudogenic. A separate validation cohort of 100 to 150 different subjects was used in addition to the 666-subject first cohort. A later analysis re-analyzed previously published TCR beta repertoires from about 730 donors and added high-resolution HLA genotyping to study TCR occurrence patterns. Both class I and class II loci were covered by HLA typing, at four-digit resolution. Donor age, sex, ethnicity and CMV serostatus were compiled together with the repertoire data. Of the approximately 400 genotyped donors, 75% to 85% were placed in the genetic ancestry cluster associated with self-reported Caucasian donors. About five DR-DQ haplotypes were treated as single units for association and clustering because of strong linkage in the cohort. The study used immunosequencing to profile the T cell repertoires of about 670 subjects and linked those repertoires to cytomegalovirus serostatus. Typing coverage differed by locus: A, B, C, DRB1 and DQB1 were typed in about 629-640 donors, DQA1 in 500 to 550, DPA1 in some 610, and DPB1 in 450 to 490. An early release that covered several hundred HLA-typed donors contained approximately 320 gigabases of sequencing data and about 93 million unique TCR sequences. Every repertoire in the discovery cohort had been generated on one and the same sequencing platform. In the later analysis, no new phenotypic data were used to find candidate immune exposures; instead, reliance was placed on TCR beta sequences and their occurrence across donors. Overall study results and their limits: In a later genetic analysis, a missense DCLRE1C variant was associated with V-gene and J-gene trimming of TCR beta chains, and the association was replicated in an independent cohort. Because HLA typing was unavailable for some donors at each locus, only the typed subset was used in association tests. In an earlier analysis of some 500 of the donors, most TCR beta V segments appeared in productive rearrangements about 87% or about 30% of the time, broadly matching IMGT annotations. In a later analysis, several top co-occurrence clusters were reported to appear linked to parvovirus B19, influenza, CMV and Epstein-Barr virus. The only immune exposure information available for the cohort was CMV serostatus. A further reported finding was that TCR beta sequences accurately predicted the HLA-A and HLA-B alleles for most subjects in the first cohort. A cluster of highly shared sequence variants was judged likely to be a technical artifact of the sequencing pipeline. Because the 87-base-pair reads could not distinguish some IMGT-functional V segments, including TRBV6-2 and TRBV6-3, those segments were excluded. Linkage disequilibrium might explain the correlated functional status among segregating V segments, but an unknown experimental factor could not be ruled out. In a later genetic analysis, fewer N-insertions in productive TCRs were reported among donors in an Asian-associated ancestry cluster than the approximately 670-donor mean. A later analysis found that most CMV-associated TCR beta chains appeared HLA-restricted, with HLA associations seemingly driven largely by CMV exposure. In a later analysis, the rate of TCR association differed among HLA loci, with DRB1 alleles having the most associated TCRs and HLA-C alleles having the fewest. The earlier analysis of 587 of the donors excluded about 16 rarely observed V segments, including chromosome 9 orphons, because counts were too low. In the study, approximately 160 TCR beta chains were listed as associated with cytomegalovirus. The authors suggested that the approach could potentially be generalized to other disease states and immunological phenotypes. In a later analysis, HLA-associated TCR beta chains showed more clonal expansion and lower generation probabilities than non-associated chains that were equally common. Sequencing depth was assumed to be roughly uniform across donors in the presence/absence analyses, though that assumption may not hold. At a false discovery rate of 0.05, a later analysis linked approximately 18,000 TCR beta sequences to specific HLA alleles. The classifier was reported to diagnose cytomegalovirus status with high specificity and sensitivity in both the original and validation cohorts. Most TCR sequences were observed very rarely across donors, whereas some public TCRs were present in many individuals. The cohort was sequenced for TCR beta chains only, and without alpha or paired-chain data the features that could be detected were limited. When HLA alleles, especially DR and DQ, strongly co-occurred, attributing TCR associations to individual alleles was difficult. In vitro tests confirmed that three of the cytomegalovirus-associated TCR beta chains recognize cytomegalovirus antigens.

The CDR3 starts with the cysteine, ends with the phenylalanine, and has 13 residues. Only the CDR3 portion is preserved as DNA: 39 bases, with reading frame beginning at the first base. V gives up 0 bases and J gives up 3 bases, and the segment between their germline ends measures 7 bases. The germline V gene supplies CDR1 SGHRS and CDR2 YFSETQ. With regard to this clone: Its cognate antigen has yet to be identified. No much larger clone exists at a distance of one base, and base qualities are not known.

Library method: the immunoSEQ multiplex PCR assay. The multiplex PCR relied on a mix of 60 forward primers for TCR Vbeta segments and 13 reverse primers for TCR Jbeta segments. Amplification of the CDR3 region of rearranged TCR beta genes was performed with a multiplex PCR assay on genomic DNA. The amplified TCR beta libraries were sequenced on the Illumina HiSeq System as 87-base-pair reads. On the authors' methods: Across the roughly 670 repertoires, a later analysis counted 80 million or so unique TCR beta chains, approximately 10 million of which were shared by at least two donors. A nearest-neighbor algorithm error-corrected the raw reads and collapsed the reads into unique sequences, merging closely related sequences to remove PCR and sequencing errors. V, D and J gene segments were assigned by aligning CDR3 sequences to IMGT reference sequences. For a sequence to be retained, a match of at least six nucleotides to both a V gene segment and a J gene segment was required. Rearrangements were classified as productive when the CDR3 lacked stop codons and remained in frame with V and J, and all other rearrangements were classified as non-productive. CDR3 was defined by IMGT convention, running from the second conserved V-encoded cysteine to the conserved J-encoded phenylalanine. The earlier analysis of roughly 590 of the donors excluded sequences that lacked an unambiguous match to a single V gene segment. In an earlier analysis of almost 600 of the donors, a V segment was called functional when productive rearrangements were above 56.7%, and segregating when the standard deviation between donors exceeded 5%. To diagnose cytomegalovirus status from the catalog of TCR beta chain sequences, a statistical classification framework was built. In a later analysis, TCR nucleotide sequences were compared against IMGT/GENE-DB human TR gene sequences so that V and J genes could be assigned. In a later analysis, CDR3 sequences and most-parsimonious VDJ recombination scenarios were assigned using the TCRdist pipeline. A later analysis defined each TCR beta chain by its CDR3 amino acid sequence plus V-gene family, and excluded reads lacking a unique V-gene family. A later analysis removed 550 to 700 highly shared, low-generation-probability nucleotide sequences to deal with suspected cross-contamination and a sequencing artifact. For each public chain, a later analysis derived a clonal expansion index from normalized ranks of inferred template counts within each repertoire. In a later analysis, generation probabilities were computed with a VDJ recombination model fitted to out-of-frame rearrangements, and the resulting probabilities were checked against IGoR. A later analysis scored TCR-TCR, TCR-HLA and TCR-CMV co-occurrence with hypergeometric tests, applying a repertoire-size bias correction to TCR pairs. A later analysis estimated false discovery rates by permuting HLA or CMV assignments 20 times. A later analysis grouped co-occurring TCRs with DBSCAN, adding TCRdist sequence similarity when clustering within HLA-allele-positive subsets. Repertoires with fewer than 30,000 or more than 120,000 public chains, plus five repertoires with anomalous nucleotide sharing, were excluded from co-occurrence clustering. The table was pulled from immuneACCESS by TCRdb, which kept in-frame rearrangements only. Such tables lose some clones; where checked, under half of the loss comes from unresolved V genes, and the rest has no known cause. V and J calls and clone size are copied from that table; D and trimming were computed from the DNA. Recorded for this sample are under 200,000 clones; roughly 83% of them occurred a single time. 2% to 2.5% of the sample comes from the top ten.

In total, just over 650 healthy bone marrow donors made up the cohort. Cohort members were all nominally healthy when sampled, although unrecorded immune exposures were likely present. The donor was CMV seronegative and was included in the group of over 300 seronegative cohort members. A peripheral blood sample was collected from each donor, and TCR beta sequencing was performed on peripheral blood mononuclear cells. Genomic DNA extraction from the blood cell samples was performed with the Qiagen DNeasy Blood Extraction Kit. The receptor was derived from a woman in her forties or fifties in good health and CMV-seronegative. The V gene is TRBV5-1 and the J gene is TRBJ2-7; the D gene is not confidently resolved. Sequencing used PBMCs. Read as DNA, the sequence is TGCGCCAGCAGCTTGGACAGAAACTACGAGCAGTACTTC. This gives the protein CASSLDRNYEQYF. Reference TRBV5-1 and TRBJ2-7 proteins supply the regions before and after the CDR3; the full variable domain is: KAGVTQTPRYLIKTRGQQVTLSCSPISGHRSVSWYQQTPGQGLQFLFEYFSETQRNKGNFPGRFSGRQFSNSRSEMNVSTLELGDSALYLCASSLDRNYEQYFGPGTRLTVT.